Listed below are T cell receptor beta chains from one sample, sequenced in a study of blood T cell repertoires in COVID-19. Only in-frame clones appear in the TCRdb table, and some are missing; sequencing was by immunoSEQ multiplex PCR. The sample lists about 63,000 clones, about 89% occurring once. Sequences were obtained from peripheral blood. These receptors all stem from a man aged 50 or older with active COVID-19. Both conserved end residues are part of each CDR3. A D gene is named only where the DNA matches it firmly. Where a row states a size, it is once, few, many or the class of an expanded clone; other rows omit it.

abundance | j_gene | v_gene | d_gene | CDR3nt | CDR3aa
NA | TRBJ2-6 | TRBV4-2 | NA | TGTGCCAGCAGCCCCGACGGCCTTATAGCGAGGGCCAACGTCCTGACTTTC | CASSPDGLIARANVLTF
medium-sized | TRBJ2-1 | TRBV27 | NA | TGTGCCAGCTCCCAAATCGGCAATGAGCAGTTCTTC | CASSQIGNEQFF
NA | TRBJ2-2 | TRBV25-1 | NA | TGTGCCAGCAGTGAATTTATAGGGCGGGACACCGGGGAGCTGTTTTTT | CASSEFIGRDTGELFF
NA | TRBJ1-3 | TRBV6-5 | NA | TGTGCCAGCAGGGCGGGACCGCCGGTGGACACCATATATTTT | CASRAGPPVDTIYF
NA | TRBJ2-1 | TRBV19 | TRBD2 | TGTGCCAGTGGCTGGTTAGCGGGAGCCGGAAATGAGCAGTTCTTC | CASGWLAGAGNEQFF
NA | TRBJ2-1 | TRBV28 | NA | TGTGCCAGCGGTACCTCACTAGAATCGATCCTCCCGTACCACAATGAGCAGTTCTTC | CASGTSLESILPYHNEQFF
NA | TRBJ2-5 | TRBV11-2 | TRBD2 | TGTGCCAGCAGCGCACTAGCGGGAGTCGTGGAGACCCAGTACTTC | CASSALAGVVETQYF
NA | TRBJ1-5 | TRBV7-9 | TRBD1 | TGTGCCAGCAGCTTTTCACAGGGGACTTGGAGCAATCAGCCCCAGCATTTT | CASSFSQGTWSNQPQHF
NA | TRBJ2-2 | TRBV7-9 | TRBD1 | TGTGCCAGCAGTTCCGGACAGGGGAAGTCCGGGGAGCTGTTTTTT | CASSSGQGKSGELFF
NA | TRBJ1-1 | TRBV19 | NA | TGTGCCAGTAACCAGATTTTGAACACTGAAGCTTTCTTT | CASNQILNTEAFF
NA | TRBJ2-7 | TRBV5-5 | NA | TGTGCCAGCAGCGGCGGCCGGACACCGATACTCTACGAGCAGTACTTC | CASSGGRTPILYEQYF
NA | TRBJ2-1 | TRBV27 | NA | TGTGCCAGCAGTTTACAGGGGGGAACCTCCTACAATGAGCAGTTCTTC | CASSLQGGTSYNEQFF
NA | TRBJ2-2 | TRBV18 | TRBD1 | TGTGCCAGCTCACCGCAGACAGGGGAGGCCGGGGAGCTGTTTTTT | CASSPQTGEAGELFF
NA | TRBJ1-1 | TRBV18 | TRBD1 | TGTGCCAGCTCATCGGGGACAGGGGGCTGGAGGAACACTGAAGCTTTCTTT | CASSSGTGGWRNTEAFF
NA | TRBJ1-1 | TRBV2 | TRBD1 | TGTGCCACTATACAGGGGGTGAACACTGAAGCTTTCTTT | CATIQGVNTEAFF
NA | TRBJ1-2 | TRBV6-5 | NA | TGTGCCAGCCATTTATACAGGGCTAATGGCTACACCTTC | CASHLYRANGYTF
NA | TRBJ2-2 | TRBV4-1 | NA | TGCGCCAGCTCAGAAGGGGGAGGGTCCGGGGAGCTGTTTTTT | CASSEGGGSGELFF
NA | TRBJ2-2 | TRBV7-8 | TRBD2 | TGTGCCAGCAGCTTCTCTAGCGGGAGGGCCACCGGGGAGCTGTTTTTT | CASSFSSGRATGELFF
NA | TRBJ1-2 | TRBV18 | NA | TGTGCCAGCTCACCACCGGCAACTAACTATGGCTACACCTTC | CASSPPATNYGYTF
once | TRBJ2-7 | TRBV5-1 | NA | TGCGCCAGCAGCTTCGACATTTCCTACGAGCAGTACTTC | CASSFDISYEQYF
once | TRBJ2-7 | TRBV9 | TRBD2 | TGTGCCAGCAGCGTGGCCTCGGGAGGGAACGAGCAGTACTTC | CASSVASGGNEQYF
NA | TRBJ2-1 | TRBV3-1/TRBV3-2 | TRBD2 | TGTGCCAGCAGCCCGTGGGGGAGGGGGCAGTTCTTC | CASSPWGRGQFF
NA | TRBJ1-3 | TRBV4-1 | NA | TGCGCCAGCAGCCAGGGAGGAGCATCAATTGGAAACACCATATATTTT | CASSQGGASIGNTIYF
NA | TRBJ2-2 | TRBV5-1 | TRBD1 | TGCGCCAGCAGCAGCGATTCAGGGGGCACCGGGGAGCTGTTTTTT | CASSSDSGGTGELFF
NA | TRBJ2-1 | TRBV30 | NA | TGTGCCTGGAGTGTACGAGGACAGCGGAAAGGCAATGAGCAGTTCTTC | CAWSVRGQRKGNEQFF
NA | TRBJ1-6 | TRBV10-1 | NA | TGCGCCAGCAGTGAGGACAGTCATAATTCACCCCTCCACTTT | CASSEDSHNSPLHF
NA | TRBJ1-5 | TRBV18 | NA | TGTGCCAGCTCACCGCGAGGGCAGAATCAGCCCCAGCATTTT | CASSPRGQNQPQHF
few | TRBJ2-7 | TRBV5-1 | TRBD2 | TGCGCCAGCAGCTCTGGCCGGGACTACTCCCACTACGAGCAGTACTTC | CASSSGRDYSHYEQYF
NA | TRBJ1-2 | TRBV28 | TRBD1 | TGTGCCAGCAGTTTGACCCAGGGGGTTGAGATCGGTGGCTACACCTTC | CASSLTQGVEIGGYTF
few | TRBJ1-3 | TRBV18 | NA | TGTGCCAGCTCACCTGCAGAATCTGGAAACACCATATATTTT | CASSPAESGNTIYF
NA | TRBJ1-2 | TRBV30 | NA | TGTGCCTCCGTACCCCGGGACACCGTTTTCTATGGCTACACCTTC | CASVPRDTVFYGYTF
many | TRBJ2-7 | TRBV6-2/TRBV6-3 | NA | TGTGCCAGCAGCCTACAAGGGGCCTCCTACGAGCAGTACTTC | CASSLQGASYEQYF
NA | TRBJ1-6 | TRBV5-1 | TRBD1 | TGCGCCAGCAGCACCGACAGGGCTAATTCACCCCTCCACTTT | CASSTDRANSPLHF